The T cell receptor (beta chain) described here comes from a study of blood T cell repertoires in COVID-19 (dated by TCRdb to 2019 to 2021). With regard to the full study: Collaborator samples came from the United States, Italy and Spain and covered acute and convalescent phases of COVID-19. The material from the prospective study consisted of cDNA or gDNA derived from T cells, B-cell-depleted T cells, or PBMCs. The dataset comprised deeply sampled blood TCRbeta repertoires from subjects exposed to, actively infected with, or recovered from COVID-19. The repertoires were released in a freely available public database meant as a resource for research on the immune response to SARS-CoV-2. The samples were drawn from the first 160 participants of the ongoing ImmuneRACE study and from about 1,200 subjects provided by 6 global collaborators. The sample metadata nearly always contained a de-identified subject ID, COVID-19 status, age in years and sex. Where HLA class I and class II types were available, the types were taken from metadata supplied by the sample provider, not from assay-based typing.

Reading the germline V gene gives CDR1 SGDLS and CDR2 YYNGEE. The CDR3 measures 11 amino acids from cysteine to phenylalanine. The sequence is cut down to CDR3 DNA, 33 bases in frame from base 1. Relative to germline, V is 4 bases shorter and J is 6 bases shorter, with 7 bases between their ends. TCRbeta CDR3 regions were amplified from genomic DNA by means of the immunoSEQ Assay, a bias-controlled multiplex PCR. As for the original processing: Within the assay, amplification of reference gene primers was used to estimate how many nucleated cells each sample contained. Sequence reads were collapsed and filtered to measure the absolute abundance of every unique TCRbeta CDR3 rearrangement. For each sample, productive Simpson clonality was calculated by taking the square root of Simpson's diversity index across productive rearrangements. TCRdb re-hosts the immuneACCESS table, in-frame sequences only. Its copies lack some clones; in the studies checked, an unresolved V gene accounts for under half of them, and the cause for the rest is not known. The DNA was the basis for D and trimming; V, J and clone size are from that table. The sample table shows hundreds of thousands of clones, and more than 80% are seen once. The top ten constitute approximately 1.4% of the sample.

Concerning this clone: It lacks a known antigen. It has no much larger one-base neighbor in the sample; base qualities were not kept.

The collaborating institutions used their own protocols to collect whole blood in K2EDTA tubes. Collaborator samples were shipped for TCRbeta analysis as frozen whole blood, isolated PBMCs, or DNA extracted from either sample type. Broad study findings and their caveats: The quantity of clinical and demographic metadata differed by source and by participant and was supplied without curation.

The clonotype was recovered from a woman aged 25 to 45 with active or convalescent COVID-19. The sample comprised peripheral blood. The rearrangement combines TRBV9 with TRBJ1-2; the D gene lacks a confident call. For the CDR3, the sequence is CASSPGDGYTF. The nucleotide sequence reads as follows: TGTGCCAGCAGCCCCGGAGATGGCTACACCTTC.